Below, 3 T cell receptor beta chains from the same sample are listed, as sequenced in a study of blood T cell repertoires in COVID-19. Assay used: immunoSEQ multiplex PCR; TCRdb lists only in-frame clones, some missing. The sample records about 400,000 clones, around 92% being singletons. The sample taken for sequencing was peripheral blood. The source of these receptors is a man aged 40-49 years with acute or convalescent COVID-19.

This clone showed up just a few times. The chain has TRBV28 and TRBJ2-2; TRBD1 matches 8 bases. After removal of 5 bases from V and 7 bases from J, the junction contained 15 bases not matched to a gene. CDR3 length: 17 residues. CDR1 is MDHEN and CDR2 is SYDVKM in the germline V gene. Written as DNA, the CDR3 is TGTGCCAGCAGTCCACCCCTTGGCAGGGGGCGCTTCGGGGAGCTGTTTTTT. Protein sequence: CASSPPLGRGRFGELFF.

The V gene is TRBV6-6, the J gene TRBJ1-6, with a weak D call TRBD1 (5 bases). Germline CDR1 and CDR2: MNHNY and SVGAGI (reference sequence). Trimming left V 10 bases short and J 2 bases short, with 15 bases between. The CDR3 has 15 residues. The CDR3 reads CATSGEATYNSPLHF. The CDR3 nucleotides read TGTGCCACCTCGGGGGAGGCTACCTATAATTCACCCCTCCACTTT.

This clone came up a few times. The chain is built from TRBV7-8 and TRBJ2-5, with 8 bases fitting TRBD2. CDR1 is SGHVS, CDR2 FQNEAQ, per germline. The ends lost 6 bases at V and 4 bases at J; junction bases unmatched: 22. The CDR3 extends over 19 amino acids. CDR3 amino acids: CASSLPPREGLRIAETQYF. CDR3 DNA: TGTGCCAGCAGTCTCCCGCCCCGGGAGGGCCTGAGGATCGCAGAGACCCAGTACTTC.